The rows below give T cell receptor beta chains drawn from one sample of a study of T cell responses to AZD1222 COVID-19 vaccine. Generated by immunoSEQ multiplex PCR, the TCRdb table keeps only in-frame clones and is missing some. This sample has about 130,000 clones, with around 94% found just once. Here the sequenced sample was peripheral blood, taken on day 0 of AZD1222 vaccination. The receptors were sampled from an adult in good health. CDR3s include the opening cysteine and the closing phenylalanine or tryptophan. Each record gives: J gene, V gene, clone size, CDR3 length, CDR3 protein. For some rows the clone size is stated as once, few or many, or as a class when expanded; others skip it.

j_call: TRBJ2-1; v_call: TRBV5-1; clone_size: .; cdr3_length: 15; cdr3_aa: CASSLVAGGPNEQFF
j_call: TRBJ2-1; v_call: TRBV7-2; clone_size: few; cdr3_length: 14; cdr3_aa: CASSFGRATTEQFF
j_call: TRBJ2-7; v_call: TRBV21-1; clone_size: .; cdr3_length: 20; cdr3_aa: CASSKVEAGRKRRNRYEQYF
j_call: TRBJ1-4; v_call: TRBV5-4; clone_size: .; cdr3_length: 15; cdr3_aa: CASSLGRGTNEKLFF
j_call: TRBJ1-1; v_call: TRBV28; clone_size: .; cdr3_length: 13; cdr3_aa: CASSGPRYTEAFF
j_call: TRBJ1-4; v_call: TRBV15; clone_size: .; cdr3_length: 16; cdr3_aa: CATSRRQGLTNEKLFF
j_call: TRBJ1-1; v_call: TRBV4-1; clone_size: .; cdr3_length: 13; cdr3_aa: CASSLTGIGEAFF
j_call: TRBJ1-1; v_call: TRBV11-2; clone_size: once; cdr3_length: 13; cdr3_aa: CASSLVPSSEAFF
j_call: TRBJ1-4; v_call: TRBV18; clone_size: .; cdr3_length: 15; cdr3_aa: CASSQLQGGVEKLFF
j_call: TRBJ2-7; v_call: TRBV2; clone_size: once; cdr3_length: 11; cdr3_aa: CASRNRTSSNF
j_call: TRBJ2-6; v_call: TRBV4-2; clone_size: .; cdr3_length: 18; cdr3_aa: CASSQEGTTYAGANVLTF
j_call: TRBJ2-7; v_call: TRBV19; clone_size: .; cdr3_length: 14; cdr3_aa: CASKERDRATEQYF
j_call: TRBJ2-2; v_call: TRBV11-1; clone_size: .; cdr3_length: 14; cdr3_aa: CASSRDRRTGELFF
j_call: TRBJ1-1; v_call: TRBV4-1; clone_size: .; cdr3_length: 16; cdr3_aa: CASSHSRPRTNTEAFF
j_call: TRBJ2-7; v_call: TRBV2; clone_size: many; cdr3_length: 14; cdr3_aa: CASTRDRDSYEQYF
j_call: TRBJ1-1; v_call: TRBV6-5; clone_size: .; cdr3_length: 15; cdr3_aa: CASSYWGGRDTEAFF
j_call: TRBJ2-3; v_call: TRBV4-1; clone_size: .; cdr3_length: 15; cdr3_aa: CASSQLGAGGDTQYF
j_call: TRBJ1-4; v_call: TRBV7-8; clone_size: once; cdr3_length: 16; cdr3_aa: CASSPSRTSGYEKLFF
j_call: TRBJ1-1; v_call: TRBV30; clone_size: .; cdr3_length: 14; cdr3_aa: CACQTGLPSSEAFF
j_call: TRBJ2-7; v_call: TRBV13; clone_size: .; cdr3_length: 14; cdr3_aa: CASSSQGLDNEQYF
j_call: TRBJ1-2; v_call: TRBV7-9; clone_size: .; cdr3_length: 16; cdr3_aa: CASSLTQPRQVYGYTF
j_call: TRBJ1-1; v_call: TRBV9; clone_size: .; cdr3_length: 14; cdr3_aa: CASSVGPEGVWAFF
j_call: TRBJ2-7; v_call: TRBV2; clone_size: .; cdr3_length: 14; cdr3_aa: CASSAGTGFYEQYF
j_call: TRBJ2-7; v_call: TRBV28; clone_size: .; cdr3_length: 15; cdr3_aa: CASSSRDRGIYEQYF
j_call: TRBJ1-2; v_call: TRBV14; clone_size: .; cdr3_length: 15; cdr3_aa: CASSQEQGKSYGYTF
j_call: TRBJ2-1; v_call: TRBV15; clone_size: .; cdr3_length: 18; cdr3_aa: CATSRGPGLTSSYNEQFF
j_call: TRBJ1-5; v_call: TRBV7-4; clone_size: .; cdr3_length: 15; cdr3_aa: CASRITGGPGQPQHF